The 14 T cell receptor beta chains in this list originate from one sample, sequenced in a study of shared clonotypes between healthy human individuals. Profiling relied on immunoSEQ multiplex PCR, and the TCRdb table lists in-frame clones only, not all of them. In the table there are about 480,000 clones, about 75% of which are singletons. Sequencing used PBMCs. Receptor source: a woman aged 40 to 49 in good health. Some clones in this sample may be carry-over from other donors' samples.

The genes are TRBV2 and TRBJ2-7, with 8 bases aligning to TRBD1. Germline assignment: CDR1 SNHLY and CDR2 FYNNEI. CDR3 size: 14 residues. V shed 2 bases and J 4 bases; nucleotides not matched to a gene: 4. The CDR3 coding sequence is TGTGCCAGCAGTGAACAGGGGGCAGGGTACGAGCAGTACTTC. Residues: CASSEQGAGYEQYF.

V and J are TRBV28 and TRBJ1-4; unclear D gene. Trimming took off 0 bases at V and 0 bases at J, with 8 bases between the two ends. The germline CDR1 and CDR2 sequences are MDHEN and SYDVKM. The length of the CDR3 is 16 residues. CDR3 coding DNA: TGTGCCAGCAGTTTATGGCAAGGTGCAACTAATGAAAAACTGTTTTTT. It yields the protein CASSLWQGATNEKLFF.

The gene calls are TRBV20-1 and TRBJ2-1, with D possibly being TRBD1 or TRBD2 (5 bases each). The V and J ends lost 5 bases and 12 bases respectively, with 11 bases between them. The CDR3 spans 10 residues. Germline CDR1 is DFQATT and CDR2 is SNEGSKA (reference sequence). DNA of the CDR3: TGCAGTGCTGGCCGGGACCTGCAGTTCTTC. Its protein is CSAGRDLQFF.

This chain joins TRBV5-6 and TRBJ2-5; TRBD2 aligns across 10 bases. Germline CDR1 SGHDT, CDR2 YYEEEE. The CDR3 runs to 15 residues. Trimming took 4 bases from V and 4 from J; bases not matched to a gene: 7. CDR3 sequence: CASSPGTSDGETQYF. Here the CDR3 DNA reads TGTGCCAGCAGCCCCGGGACTAGCGATGGAGAGACCCAGTACTTC.

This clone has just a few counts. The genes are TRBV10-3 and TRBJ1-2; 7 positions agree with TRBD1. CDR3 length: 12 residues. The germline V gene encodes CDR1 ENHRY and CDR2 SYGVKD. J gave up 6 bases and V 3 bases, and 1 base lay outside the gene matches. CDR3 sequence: CAISEGQDGYTF. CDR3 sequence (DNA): TGTGCCATCAGTGAAGGACAGGATGGCTACACCTTC.

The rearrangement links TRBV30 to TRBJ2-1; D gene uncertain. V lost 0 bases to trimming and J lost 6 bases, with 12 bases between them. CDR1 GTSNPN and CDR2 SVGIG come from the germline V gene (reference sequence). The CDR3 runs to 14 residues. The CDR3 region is CAWSVSLQSNEQFF. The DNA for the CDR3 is TGTGCCTGGAGTGTAAGCCTACAGTCCAATGAGCAGTTCTTC.

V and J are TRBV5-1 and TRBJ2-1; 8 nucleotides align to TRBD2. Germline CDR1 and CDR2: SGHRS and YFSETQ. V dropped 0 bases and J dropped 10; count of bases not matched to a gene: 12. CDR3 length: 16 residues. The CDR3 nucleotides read TGCGCCAGCAGCTTGGCTCCCCTGGCGGGAGGAGGGGAGCAGTTCTTC. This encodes CASSLAPLAGGGEQFF.

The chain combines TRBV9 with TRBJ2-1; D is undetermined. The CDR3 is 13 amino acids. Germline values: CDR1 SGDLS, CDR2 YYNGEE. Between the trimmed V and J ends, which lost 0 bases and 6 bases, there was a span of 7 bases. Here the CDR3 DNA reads TGTGCCAGCAGCGTAGACGGCGGCAATGAGCAGTTCTTC. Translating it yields CASSVDGGNEQFF.

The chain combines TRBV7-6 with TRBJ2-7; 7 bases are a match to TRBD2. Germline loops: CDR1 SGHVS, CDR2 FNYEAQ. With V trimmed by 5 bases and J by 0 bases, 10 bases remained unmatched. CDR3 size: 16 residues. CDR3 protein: CASSPRVRGSSYEQYF. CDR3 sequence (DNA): TGTGCCAGCAGCCCCCGCGTCCGCGGGAGCTCCTACGAGCAGTACTTC.

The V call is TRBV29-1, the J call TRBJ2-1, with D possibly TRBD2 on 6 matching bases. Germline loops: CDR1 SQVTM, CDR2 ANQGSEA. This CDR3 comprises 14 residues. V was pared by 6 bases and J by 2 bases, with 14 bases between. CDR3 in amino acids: CSVARDSAYNEQFF. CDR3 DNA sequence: TGCAGCGTGGCTCGGGACTCGGCCTACAATGAGCAGTTCTTC.

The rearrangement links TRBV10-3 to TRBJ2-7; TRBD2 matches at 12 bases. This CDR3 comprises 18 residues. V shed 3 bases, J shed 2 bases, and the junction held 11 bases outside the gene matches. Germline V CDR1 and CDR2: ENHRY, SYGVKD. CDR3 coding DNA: TGTGCCATCAGTGACTCCCGGCTAGCGGGAGGGGGGACCTACGAGCAGTACTTC. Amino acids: CAISDSRLAGGGTYEQYF.

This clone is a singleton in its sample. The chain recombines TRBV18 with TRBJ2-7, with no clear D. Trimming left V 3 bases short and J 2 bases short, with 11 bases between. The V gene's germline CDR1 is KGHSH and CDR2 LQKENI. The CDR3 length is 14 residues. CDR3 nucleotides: TGTGCCAGCTCACCGGTAGCCTCCCCCTACGAGCAGTACTTC. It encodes CASSPVASPYEQYF. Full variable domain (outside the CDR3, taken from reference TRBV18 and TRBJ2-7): NAGVMQNPRHLVRRRGQEARLRCSPMKGHSHVYWYRQLPEEGLKFMVYLQKENIIDESGMPKERFSAEFPKEGPSILRIQQVVRGDSAAYFCASSPVASPYEQYFGPGTRLTVT.

Written as DNA, the CDR3 is TGTGCCACCAGCAGAGAGACCCGAGGAGAAAAACTGTTTTTT. Translating gives CATSRETRGEKLFF. The rearrangement joins TRBV15 to TRBJ1-4; D call uncertain. The germline CDR1 and CDR2 sequences are LNHNV and YYDKDF (reference sequence). The CDR3 totals 14 residues. The V end lost 0 bases, the J end lost 8 bases, and 10 bases lay between the germline ends.

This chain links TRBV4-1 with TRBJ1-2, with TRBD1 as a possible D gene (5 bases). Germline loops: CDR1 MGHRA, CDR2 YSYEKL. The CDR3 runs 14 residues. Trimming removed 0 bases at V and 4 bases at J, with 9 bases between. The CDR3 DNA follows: TGCGCCAGCAGCCAAGACCCGGGGCCCTATGGCTACACCTTC. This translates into CASSQDPGPYGYTF.